This T cell receptor (beta chain) was recorded in a study of blood T cell repertoires in COVID-19. The CDR3 is made up of 13 amino acids. The germline V gene encodes CDR1 LNHDA and CDR2 SQIVND (reference sequence). Trimming at V came to 6 bases and at J to 4 bases, leaving 3 bases not matched to a gene. Living in 24 US areas, the participants were between 18 and 89 years of age. Participant-given clinical history determined each cohort assignment. Assay: immunoSEQ multiplex PCR; the TCRdb copy retains only in-frame clones and omits some. The sample includes around 250,000 clones, about 84% seen only once; the top ten take around 1.9%.

This TCR was sampled from a woman aged 50 to 60 who had recovered from COVID-19. The V call is TRBV19, the J call TRBJ1-2, with TRBD1 matching over 9 bases. Source material: PBMCs or T cells enriched from blood (not recorded which). CDR3 loop: CASSEDRGYGYTF. The CDR3 DNA sequence: TGTGCCAGTAGCGAGGACAGGGGCTATGGCTACACCTTC.